A selection of T cell receptor beta chains follows, all from one sample in a study of blood T cell repertoires in COVID-19. Method: immunoSEQ multiplex PCR; TCRdb's copy keeps in-frame clones and lacks some. The sample yields some 200,000 clones, about 88% seen once. Sequencing used peripheral blood. Every receptor here comes from a woman aged 80 or older in a cohort sampled during active or convalescent COVID-19. Each CDR3 is given with its conserved first and last residue. A D gene is named only where the DNA matches it firmly. Size is stated for part of the rows, as once, few or many counts, or as a class when the clone is expanded.

clone_size	j_call	v_call	d_call	cdr3_length	cdr3_nt	cdr3_aa
NA	TRBJ2-1	TRBV24-1	NA	18	TGTGCCACCAGTGGGGAAGACACCCGCAGGGGCTCCTACAATGAGCAGTTCTTC	CATSGEDTRRGSYNEQFF
NA	TRBJ2-5	TRBV5-1	NA	14	TGCGCCAGCAGCTTGGGGGCGTTTCAAGAGACCCAGTACTTC	CASSLGAFQETQYF
NA	TRBJ2-1	TRBV7-9	TRBD1	11	TGTGCCGGAGAACAGGGGTTGGAGCAGTTCTTC	CAGEQGLEQFF
NA	TRBJ2-6	TRBV19	NA	14	TGTGCCAGCGGAGGGGTATCTGGGGCCAACGTCCTGACTTTC	CASGGVSGANVLTF
NA	TRBJ2-7	TRBV19	NA	14	TGTGCCAGTAGTATAGATCGCGACATCTACGAGCAGTACTTC	CASSIDRDIYEQYF
NA	TRBJ1-3	TRBV5-4	TRBD1	15	TGTGCCAGCAGCCCGGGACAGGGGTCTGGAAACACCATATATTTT	CASSPGQGSGNTIYF
NA	TRBJ1-5	TRBV7-8	TRBD1	14	TGTGCCAGCAGCTTTGACAGGGGCACTCAGCCCCAGCATTTT	CASSFDRGTQPQHF
NA	TRBJ1-1	TRBV27	NA	13	TGTGCCAGCGGCTTCAGGGAGAACACTGAAGCTTTCTTT	CASGFRENTEAFF
NA	TRBJ1-3	TRBV7-2	TRBD1	16	TGTGCCAGCAGCTACAGCAGGGGGCTTACTGGAAACACCATATATTTT	CASSYSRGLTGNTIYF
NA	TRBJ2-3	TRBV27	TRBD1	18	TGTGCCAGTTATCCTCACGGGACAGGGGGCGCGAGCACAGATACGCAGTATTTT	CASYPHGTGGASTDTQYF
NA	TRBJ1-1	TRBV14	NA	14	TGTGCCAGCAGCCAAGTTTCAGGGGAAGAGAGGGCTTTCTTT	CASSQVSGEERAFF
few	TRBJ1-1	TRBV11-2	NA	14	TGTGCCAGCAGCTTAGATAGAACAGACACTGAAGCTTTCTTT	CASSLDRTDTEAFF
NA	TRBJ2-5	TRBV20-1	NA	12	TGCAGTGCTAGTACAGTAGAAGAGACCCAGTACTTC	CSASTVEETQYF
NA	TRBJ2-1	TRBV10-2	TRBD2	14	TGCGCCAGCATGTCCGGGGGGGTCTACAATGAGCAGTTCTTC	CASMSGGVYNEQFF
NA	TRBJ2-5	TRBV12-3/TRBV12-4	NA	13	TGTGCCAGCAGTTTTGCTCGAGGAGAGACCCAGTACTTC	CASSFARGETQYF
NA	TRBJ1-2	TRBV5-1	NA	13	TGCGCCAGCAGCCGACAGGAATACTATGGCTACACCTTC	CASSRQEYYGYTF
NA	TRBJ1-6	TRBV5-1	TRBD1	20	TGCGCCAGCAGCCTTGGGGAATGGACAGGCCTGAGCTCCTATAATTCACCCCTCCACTTT	CASSLGEWTGLSSYNSPLHF
once	TRBJ2-2	TRBV19	TRBD2	15	TGTGCCAGTAGTGCTAGCGGGCGCGTCTATGGGGAGCTGTTTTTT	CASSASGRVYGELFF
NA	TRBJ1-3	TRBV4-1	TRBD1	19	TGCGCCAGCAGCCAACGCGAGCGCCGGACAGGGACCTCTGGAAACACCATATATTTT	CASSQRERRTGTSGNTIYF
NA	TRBJ2-2	TRBV4-3	NA	15	TGCGCCAGCAGCCAAAACGACGGGGTCACCGGGGAGCTGTTTTTT	CASSQNDGVTGELFF
NA	TRBJ1-5	TRBV28	NA	13	TGTGCCAGCAGTGCCTTGGACCAGAGGGCCCAGCATTTT	CASSALDQRAQHF
NA	TRBJ2-1	TRBV2	NA	13	TGTGCCAGCAGTGAACGTAGCGGAGGGGTGCAGTTCTTC	CASSERSGGVQFF
NA	TRBJ2-3	TRBV7-4	NA	14	TGTGCCAGCAGCTTAGGGCGGGGTCCAGATACGCAGTATTTT	CASSLGRGPDTQYF
NA	TRBJ1-2	TRBV7-9	TRBD1	13	TGTGCCAGCAGCCCGGGACAGCCCTATGGCTACACCTTC	CASSPGQPYGYTF
NA	TRBJ1-5	TRBV4-1	NA	16	TGCGCCAGCAGCCAAGGGTCGGGGGGATTAAATCAGCCCCAGCATTTT	CASSQGSGGLNQPQHF
NA	TRBJ2-7	TRBV6-5	TRBD1	15	TGTGCCAGCAGGCCCCGGACAGGCCCCTCGTGGGAGCAGTACTTC	CASRPRTGPSWEQYF
NA	TRBJ1-1	TRBV9	TRBD1	15	TGTGCCAGCAGCCCCCGGACAGGGGGAAACACTGAAGCTTTCTTT	CASSPRTGGNTEAFF
NA	TRBJ1-5	TRBV20-1	NA	15	TGCAGTGCTAGTATCACAGGGAATAGCAATCAGCCCCAGCATTTT	CSASITGNSNQPQHF
NA	TRBJ1-5	TRBV3-1/TRBV3-2	NA	12	TGTGCCAGCAGCCAGCCAGATCAGCCCCAGCATTTT	CASSQPDQPQHF
NA	TRBJ1-2	TRBV11-2	TRBD1	13	TGTGCCAGCAGTACCAGGGGGGCAGCAGGCTACACCTTC	CASSTRGAAGYTF
NA	TRBJ1-6	TRBV27	NA	14	TGTGCCTCCCTAGGCCTAGGTTCGACTTCACCCCTCCACTTT	CASLGLGSTSPLHF
NA	TRBJ1-2	TRBV7-2	TRBD1	14	TGTGCCAGCAGCGCCGGGACAGGGGGCTATGGCTACACCTTC	CASSAGTGGYGYTF
few	TRBJ1-6	TRBV30	TRBD1	17	TGTGCCTGGAACGGACAGGGGGCGGACCCCTATAATTCACCCCTCCACTTT	CAWNGQGADPYNSPLHF
NA	TRBJ2-2	TRBV6-6	NA	12	TGTGCCAGCAATGGACAGACCGGGGAGCTGTTTTTT	CASNGQTGELFF
NA	TRBJ1-3	TRBV19	NA	15	TGTGCCAGTAGTATACCGGGTTCCTCTGGAAACACCATATATTTT	CASSIPGSSGNTIYF
NA	TRBJ2-3	TRBV15	TRBD1	17	TGTGCCACCAGCAGGGGCATGGGGGACAGCTTCACAGATACGCAGTATTTT	CATSRGMGDSFTDTQYF
once	TRBJ2-5	TRBV7-5	NA	16	TGTGCCAGAAGCCCGCTTATCGCGGAGCCCTCTGAGACCCAGTACTTC	CARSPLIAEPSETQYF
NA	TRBJ1-2	TRBV2	NA	13	TGTGCCAGGTCAAGAACAGGACGGTATGGCTACACCTTC	CARSRTGRYGYTF
NA	TRBJ1-2	TRBV18	NA	15	TGTGCCAGCTCACCACCCGGCGGCAGCGTGAGACGCTACACCTTC	CASSPPGGSVRRYTF
NA	TRBJ2-1	TRBV29-1	TRBD1	15	TGCAGCGTTGAAGGGGGACAGAGCTCCTACAATGAGCAGTTCTTC	CSVEGGQSSYNEQFF
NA	TRBJ2-2	TRBV7-9	TRBD1	15	TGTGCCAGCAGCTCTCGACAGGGTAACACCGGGGAGCTGTTTTTT	CASSSRQGNTGELFF
NA	TRBJ1-2	TRBV20-1	NA	10	TGCAGTGCGGGGAGTTATGGCTACACCTTC	CSAGSYGYTF
NA	TRBJ1-2	TRBV12-3/TRBV12-4	NA	13	TGTGCCAGCAGTTTAGGCCAGGGCTCGGGCTACACCTTC	CASSLGQGSGYTF
NA	TRBJ2-1	TRBV6-2/TRBV6-3	NA	15	TGTGCCAGCAGTAGAGGTTCTTTCGATTACAATGAGCAGTTCTTC	CASSRGSFDYNEQFF
few	TRBJ1-1	TRBV9	NA	14	TGTGCCAGCAGCGTAAGCGGGGGGGCTCCTGAAGCTTTCTTT	CASSVSGGAPEAFF
once	TRBJ2-1	TRBV7-9	NA	17	TGTGCCAGCAGCTTCTTGCGTAGCGGAACCTCCTACAATGAGCAGTTCTTC	CASSFLRSGTSYNEQFF
NA	TRBJ1-6	TRBV27	NA	14	TGTGCCAGCAGTCTGGGACATAATAATTCACCCCTCCACTTT	CASSLGHNNSPLHF
NA	TRBJ2-3	TRBV10-3	TRBD2	14	TGTGCCATCAAGGGCGGGAGAGGGAGTAATACGCAGTATTTT	CAIKGGRGSNTQYF